The clone carrying this TCR beta chain came up many times. Authors of the study amplified TCR beta CDR3 regions from RNA transcripts. The TCR CDR3 first-round RT-PCR relied on the HTBI primer set. TCRdb reanalysed the multiplex PCR reads using MiXCR and keeps one entry per CDR3 protein. The table records hundreds of thousands of distinct CDR3 sequences, about 12% of them present only once. The source of the sample is a study of T cells in Graves' hyperthyroidism and ophthalmopathy. Trimming cost V 1 base and J 3 bases; bases outside gene matches: 3. Per the germline V gene, CDR1 is DFQATT and CDR2 is SNEGSKA (reference sequence). CDR3 length: 15 amino acids.

The clonotype was recovered from a woman aged 18-29 years with Graves' hyperthyroidism. The sequenced material came from blood. The chain uses TRBV20-1 and TRBJ2-2, with TRBD2 matching over 9 bases. Written as DNA, the CDR3 is TGCAGTGCTAGAGTAGCGGGAGTCGACACCGGGGAGCTGTTTTTT. Translation: CSARVAGVDTGELFF.